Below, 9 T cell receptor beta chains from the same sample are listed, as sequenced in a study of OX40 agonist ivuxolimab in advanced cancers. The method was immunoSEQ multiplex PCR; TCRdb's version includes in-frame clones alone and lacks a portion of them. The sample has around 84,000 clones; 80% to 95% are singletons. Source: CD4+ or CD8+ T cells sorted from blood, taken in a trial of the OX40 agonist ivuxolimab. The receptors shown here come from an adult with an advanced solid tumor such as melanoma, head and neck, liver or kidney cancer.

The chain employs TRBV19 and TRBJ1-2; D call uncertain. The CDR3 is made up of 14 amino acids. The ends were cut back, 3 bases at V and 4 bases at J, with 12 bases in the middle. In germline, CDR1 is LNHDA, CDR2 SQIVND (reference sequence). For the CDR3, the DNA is TGTGCCAGTAGTATGGAAGAGAGGTCCTATGGCTACACCTTC. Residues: CASSMEERSYGYTF.

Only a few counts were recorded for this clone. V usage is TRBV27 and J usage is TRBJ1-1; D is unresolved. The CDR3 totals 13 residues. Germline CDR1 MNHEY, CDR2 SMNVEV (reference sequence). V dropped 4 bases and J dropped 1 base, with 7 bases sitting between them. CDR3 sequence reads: CASSYQENTEAFF. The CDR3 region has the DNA TGTGCCAGCAGTTATCAAGAGAACACTGAAGCTTTCTTT.

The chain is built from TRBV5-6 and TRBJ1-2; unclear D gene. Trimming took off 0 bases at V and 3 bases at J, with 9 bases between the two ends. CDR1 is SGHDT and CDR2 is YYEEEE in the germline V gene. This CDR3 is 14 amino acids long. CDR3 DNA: TGTGCCAGCAGCTTGGGGTTTGTGGACTATGGCTACACCTTC. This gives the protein CASSLGFVDYGYTF.

CDR3 residues: CASSMGLLGQPQHF. Here the CDR3 DNA reads TGTGCCAGTAGTATGGGACTCCTCGGGCAGCCCCAGCATTTT. The V and J genes are TRBV19 and TRBJ1-5, with D possibly being TRBD1 (5 bases). The ends were cut back, 3 bases at V and 7 bases at J, with 13 bases in the middle. The length of the CDR3 is 14 residues. From germline, CDR1 is LNHDA and CDR2 SQIVND (reference sequence). The whole variable domain, remainder taken from reference TRBV19 and TRBJ1-5, is DGGITQSPKYLFRKEGQNVTLSCEQNLNHDAMYWYRQDPGQGLRLIYYSQIVNDFQKGDIAEGYSVSREKKESFPLTVTSAQKNPTAFYLCASSMGLLGQPQHFGDGTRLSIL.

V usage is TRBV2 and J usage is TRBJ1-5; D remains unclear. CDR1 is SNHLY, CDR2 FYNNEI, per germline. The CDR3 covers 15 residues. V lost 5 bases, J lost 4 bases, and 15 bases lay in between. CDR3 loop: CASSPQLGRNQPQHF. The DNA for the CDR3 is TGTGCCAGCAGTCCCCAGCTGGGCAGGAATCAGCCCCAGCATTTT. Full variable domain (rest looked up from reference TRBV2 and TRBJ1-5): EPEVTQTPSHQVTQMGQEVILRCVPISNHLYFYWYRQILGQKVEFLVSFYNNEISEKSEIFDDQFSVERPDGSNFTLKIRSTKLEDSAMYFCASSPQLGRNQPQHFGDGTRLSIL.

The CDR3 region is CASMRGTNTGELFF. Here the CDR3 DNA reads TGCGCCAGCATGCGCGGGACTAACACCGGGGAGCTGTTTTTT. This rearrangement joins TRBV10-1 to TRBJ2-2, with a tentative D call TRBD2 (6 bases). V lost 7 bases and J 2 bases, leaving 11 bases between the germline ends. Per germline, CDR1 WNHNN and CDR2 SYGVQD (reference sequence). There are 14 residues in the CDR3.

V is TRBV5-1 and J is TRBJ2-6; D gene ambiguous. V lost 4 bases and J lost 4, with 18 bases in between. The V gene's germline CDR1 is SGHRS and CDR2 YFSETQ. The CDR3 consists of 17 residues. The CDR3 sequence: CASSPSRLSRGANVLTF. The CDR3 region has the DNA TGCGCCAGCAGCCCTTCGAGACTGAGCCGAGGGGCCAACGTCCTGACTTTC.

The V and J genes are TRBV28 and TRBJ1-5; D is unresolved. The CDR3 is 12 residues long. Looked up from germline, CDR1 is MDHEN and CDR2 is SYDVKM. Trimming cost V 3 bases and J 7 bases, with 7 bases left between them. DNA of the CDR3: TGTGCCAGCAGTTTTTACGGGCAGCCCCAGCATTTT. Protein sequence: CASSFYGQPQHF.

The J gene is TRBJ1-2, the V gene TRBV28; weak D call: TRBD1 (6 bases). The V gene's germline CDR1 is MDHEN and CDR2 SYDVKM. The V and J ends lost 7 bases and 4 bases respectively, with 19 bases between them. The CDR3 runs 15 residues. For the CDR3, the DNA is TGTGCCAGCACAACCTACCGGGACATTTTCTATGGCTACACCTTC. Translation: CASTTYRDIFYGYTF.